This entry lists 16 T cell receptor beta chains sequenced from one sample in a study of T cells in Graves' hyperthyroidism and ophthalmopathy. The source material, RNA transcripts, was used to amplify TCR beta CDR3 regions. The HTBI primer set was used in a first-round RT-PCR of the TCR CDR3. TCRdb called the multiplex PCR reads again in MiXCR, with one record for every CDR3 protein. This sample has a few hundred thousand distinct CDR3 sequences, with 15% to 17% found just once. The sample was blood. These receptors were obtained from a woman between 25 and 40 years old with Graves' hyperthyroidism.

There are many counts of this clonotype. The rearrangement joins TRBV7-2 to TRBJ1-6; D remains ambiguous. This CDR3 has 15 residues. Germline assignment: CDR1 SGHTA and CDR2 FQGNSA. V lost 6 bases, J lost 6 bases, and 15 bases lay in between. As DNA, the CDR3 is TGTGCCAGCAGTTTTTACCGCGACATTAATTCACCCCTCCACTTT. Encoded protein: CASSFYRDINSPLHF.

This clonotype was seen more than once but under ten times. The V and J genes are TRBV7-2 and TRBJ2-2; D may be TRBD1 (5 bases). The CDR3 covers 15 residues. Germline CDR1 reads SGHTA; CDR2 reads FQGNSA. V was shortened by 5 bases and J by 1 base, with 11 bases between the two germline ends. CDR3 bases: TGTGCCAGCAGCCGTGACAGACTGAACACCGGGGAGCTGTTTTTT. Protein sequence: CASSRDRLNTGELFF.

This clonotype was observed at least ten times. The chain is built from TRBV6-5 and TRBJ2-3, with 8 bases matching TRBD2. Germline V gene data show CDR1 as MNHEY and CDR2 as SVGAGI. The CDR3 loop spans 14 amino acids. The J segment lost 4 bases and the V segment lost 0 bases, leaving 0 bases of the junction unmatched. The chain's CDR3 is CASSYSTSADTQYF. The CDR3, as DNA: TGTGCCAGCAGTTACTCGACTAGCGCAGATACGCAGTATTTT.

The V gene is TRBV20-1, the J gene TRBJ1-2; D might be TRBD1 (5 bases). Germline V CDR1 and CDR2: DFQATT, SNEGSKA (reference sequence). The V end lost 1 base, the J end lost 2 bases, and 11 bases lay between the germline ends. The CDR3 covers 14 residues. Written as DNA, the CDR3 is TGCAGTGCTAGAGCGGGGACGGAGAACTATGGCTACACCTTC. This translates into CSARAGTENYGYTF.

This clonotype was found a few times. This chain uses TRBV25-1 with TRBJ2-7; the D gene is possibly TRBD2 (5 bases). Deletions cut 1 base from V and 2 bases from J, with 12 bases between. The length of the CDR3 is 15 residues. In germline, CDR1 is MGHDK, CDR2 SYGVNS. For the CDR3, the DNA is TGTGCCAGCAGTGAATGGGGTGGGAGACCCTACGAGCAGTACTTC. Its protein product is CASSEWGGRPYEQYF.

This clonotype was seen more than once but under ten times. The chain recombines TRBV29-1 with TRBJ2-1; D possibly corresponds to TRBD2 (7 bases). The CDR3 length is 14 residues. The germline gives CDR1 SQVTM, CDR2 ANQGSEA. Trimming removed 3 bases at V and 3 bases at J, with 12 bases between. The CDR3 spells CSVEGASGYNEQFF. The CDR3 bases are TGCAGCGTTGAGGGGGCTAGCGGCTACAATGAGCAGTTCTTC.

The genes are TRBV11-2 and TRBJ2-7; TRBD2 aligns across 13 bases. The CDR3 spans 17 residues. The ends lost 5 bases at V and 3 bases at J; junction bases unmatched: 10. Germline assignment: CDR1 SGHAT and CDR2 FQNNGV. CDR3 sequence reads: CASSRSLTSGGIYEQYF. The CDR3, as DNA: TGTGCCAGCAGCCGATCCTTGACTAGCGGGGGGATCTACGAGCAGTACTTC.

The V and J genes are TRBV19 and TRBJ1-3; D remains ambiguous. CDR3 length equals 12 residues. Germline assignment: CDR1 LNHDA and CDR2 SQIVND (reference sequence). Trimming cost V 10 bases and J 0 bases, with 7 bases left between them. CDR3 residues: CATVSSGNTIYF. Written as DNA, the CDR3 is TGTGCCACAGTATCCTCTGGAAACACCATATATTTT.

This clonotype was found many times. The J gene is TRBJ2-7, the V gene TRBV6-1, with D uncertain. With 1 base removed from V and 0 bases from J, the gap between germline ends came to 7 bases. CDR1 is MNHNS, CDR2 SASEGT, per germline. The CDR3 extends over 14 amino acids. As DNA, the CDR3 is TGTGCCAGCAGTGAAGGTGACCACTCCTACGAGCAGTACTTC. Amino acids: CASSEGDHSYEQYF.

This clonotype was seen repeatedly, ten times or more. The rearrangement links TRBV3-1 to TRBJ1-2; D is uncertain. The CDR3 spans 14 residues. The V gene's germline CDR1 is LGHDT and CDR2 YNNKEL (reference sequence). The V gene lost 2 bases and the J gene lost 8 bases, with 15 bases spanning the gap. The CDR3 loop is CASSQLPRSGGYTF. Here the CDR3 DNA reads TGTGCCAGCAGCCAACTTCCCAGGTCGGGAGGCTACACCTTC. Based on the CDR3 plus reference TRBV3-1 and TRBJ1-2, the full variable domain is DTAVSQTPKYLVTQMGNDKSIKCEQNLGHDTMYWYKQDSKKFLKIMFSYNNKELIINETVPNRFSPKSPDKAHLNLHINSLELGDSAVYFCASSQLPRSGGYTFGSGTRLTVV.

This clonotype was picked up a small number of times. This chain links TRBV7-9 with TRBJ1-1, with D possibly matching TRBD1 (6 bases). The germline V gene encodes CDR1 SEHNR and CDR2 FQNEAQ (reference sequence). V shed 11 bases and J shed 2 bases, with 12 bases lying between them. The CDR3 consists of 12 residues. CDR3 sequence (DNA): TGTGCCGGGGACACCTTAAACACTGAAGCTTTCTTT. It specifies CAGDTLNTEAFF.

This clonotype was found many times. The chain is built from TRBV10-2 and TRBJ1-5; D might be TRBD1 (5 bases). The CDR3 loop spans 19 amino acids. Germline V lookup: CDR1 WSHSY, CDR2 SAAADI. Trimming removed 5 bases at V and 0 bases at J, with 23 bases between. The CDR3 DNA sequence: TGCGCCAGCAGTCGAACCCTCGACAGAACTCAATATAGCAATCAGCCCCAGCATTTT. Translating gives CASSRTLDRTQYSNQPQHF.

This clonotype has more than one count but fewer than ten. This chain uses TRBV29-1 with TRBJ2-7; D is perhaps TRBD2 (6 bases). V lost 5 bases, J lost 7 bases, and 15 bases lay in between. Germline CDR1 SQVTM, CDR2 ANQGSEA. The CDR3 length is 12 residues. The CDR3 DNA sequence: TGCAGCGTTACGGCAGGCGCGGGGGAGCAGTACTTC. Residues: CSVTAGAGEQYF.

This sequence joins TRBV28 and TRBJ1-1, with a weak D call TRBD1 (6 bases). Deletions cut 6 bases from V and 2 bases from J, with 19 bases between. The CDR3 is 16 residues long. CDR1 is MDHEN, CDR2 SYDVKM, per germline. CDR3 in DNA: TGTGCCAGCAGGCAACCTAGTTTAGGGGGTAACACTGAAGCTTTCTTT. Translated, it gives CASRQPSLGGNTEAFF.

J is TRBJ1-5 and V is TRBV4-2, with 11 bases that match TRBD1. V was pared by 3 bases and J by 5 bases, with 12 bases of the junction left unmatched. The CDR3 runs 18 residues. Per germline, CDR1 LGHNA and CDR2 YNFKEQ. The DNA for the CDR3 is TGTGCCAGCAGCCACTCCCTCGGGACAGGGGGTACGTATCAGCCCCAGCATTTT. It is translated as CASSHSLGTGGTYQPQHF.

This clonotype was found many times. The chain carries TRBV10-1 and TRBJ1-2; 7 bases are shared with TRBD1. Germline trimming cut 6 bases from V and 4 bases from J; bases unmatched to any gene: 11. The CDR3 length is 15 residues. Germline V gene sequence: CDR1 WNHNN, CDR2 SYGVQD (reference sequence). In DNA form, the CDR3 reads TGCGCCAGCAGCCCAGACAGGGTCCAACCCTATGGCTACACCTTC. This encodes CASSPDRVQPYGYTF.